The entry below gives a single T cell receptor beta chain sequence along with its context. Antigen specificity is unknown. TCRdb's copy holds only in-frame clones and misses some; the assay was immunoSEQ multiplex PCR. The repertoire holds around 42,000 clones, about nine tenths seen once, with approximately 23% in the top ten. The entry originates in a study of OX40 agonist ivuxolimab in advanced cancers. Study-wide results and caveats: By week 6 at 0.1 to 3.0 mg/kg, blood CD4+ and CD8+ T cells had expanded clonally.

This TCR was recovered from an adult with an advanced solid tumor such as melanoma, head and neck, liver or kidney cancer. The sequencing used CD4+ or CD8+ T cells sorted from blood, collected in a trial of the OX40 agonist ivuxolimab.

Here the CDR3 reads CASSTRDRLTYEQYF. The CDR3 nucleotides are TGTGCCAGTAGTACCCGGGACAGGCTAACCTACGAGCAGTACTTC. The chain carries TRBV19 and TRBJ2-7; 8 bases agree with TRBD1. The germline gives CDR1 LNHDA, CDR2 SQIVND (reference sequence). The length of the CDR3 is 15 residues. J gave up 2 bases and V 4 bases, and 7 bases lay outside the gene matches. The entire variable domain, with the rest obtained from reference TRBV19 and TRBJ2-7, is as follows: DGGITQSPKYLFRKEGQNVTLSCEQNLNHDAMYWYRQDPGQGLRLIYYSQIVNDFQKGDIAEGYSVSREKKESFPLTVTSAQKNPTAFYLCASSTRDRLTYEQYFGPGTRLTVT.